Shown below are 29 T cell receptor beta chains from a single sample sequenced in a study of persistence of HIV-infected CD4 T cells. Sequencing used immunoSEQ version 4 in survey mode. Sequencing used immunoSEQ multiplex PCR; TCRdb keeps in-frame clones, though not all of them. The table lists 35,000 to 40,000 clones, roughly 86% of them singletons. Anti-CD3/anti-CD28 beads served as a nonspecific positive control stimulus. Sorting of responding CD4+ T cells relied on upregulated CD40 ligand together with CD69. No antigen has been identified for these receptors. Specimen: CD4+ T cells sorted from PBMCs after roughly 18-hour stimulation, collected from a patient who received antiretroviral therapy. The receptor source for this set is an adult man with HIV who was CMV-seropositive.

This clone was detected once. The chain has TRBV2 and TRBJ2-1, with D possibly TRBD2 on 5 matching bases. Germline V gene sequence: CDR1 SNHLY, CDR2 FYNNEI. With 7 bases removed from V and 6 bases from J, the gap between germline ends came to 19 bases. The CDR3 covers 15 residues. The CDR3 DNA sequence: TGTGCCAGCACCTTTAGCGTGATGCCTGCCAATGAGCAGTTCTTC. It specifies CASTFSVMPANEQFF.

This clone was seen more than once but under ten times. The genes are TRBV5-4 and TRBJ1-6; no reliable D call. CDR3 length: 13 amino acids. V lost 4 bases to trimming and J lost 5 bases, with 7 bases between them. Germline V lookup: CDR1 SGHNT, CDR2 YYREEE (reference sequence). CDR3 bases: TGTGCCAGCAGCATTGAGAATAATTCACCCCTCCACTTT. It yields the protein CASSIENNSPLHF.

This chain connects TRBV3-1 (or the pseudogene TRBV3-2) to TRBJ1-1; D gene ambiguous. This CDR3 region has 14 residues. The V gene lost 1 base and the J gene lost 6 bases, with 12 bases spanning the gap. Per the germline V gene, CDR1 is LGHDT and CDR2 is YNNKEL (reference sequence). CDR3 residues: CASSQGATGSEAFF. The CDR3 region has the DNA TGTGCCAGCAGCCAAGGTGCCACGGGCTCTGAAGCTTTCTTT.

V is TRBV28 and J is TRBJ1-2, with D possibly matching TRBD1 (5 bases). V lost 4 bases to trimming and J lost 6 bases, with 18 bases between them. CDR3 length: 15 amino acids. Germline values: CDR1 MDHEN, CDR2 SYDVKM. CDR3 in DNA: TGTGCCAGCAGTTCAAAACCACCTACAGGAAATGGCTACACCTTC. Its translation: CASSSKPPTGNGYTF.

This rearrangement joins TRBV7-8 to TRBJ1-2; no definite D call. The CDR3 is 15 residues long. Germline V lookup: CDR1 SGHVS, CDR2 FQNEAQ. Between the trimmed V and J ends, which lost 1 base and 4 bases, there was a span of 13 bases. CDR3 protein: CASSLEGRRPYGYTF. The CDR3 nucleotides read TGTGCCAGCAGCTTAGAGGGAAGACGACCCTATGGCTACACCTTC.

The chain is built from TRBV2 and TRBJ1-3; the D gene is possibly TRBD1 (6 bases). From germline, CDR1 is SNHLY and CDR2 FYNNEI. The CDR3 length is 14 residues. V was clipped by 4 bases and J by 0 bases, with 7 bases between them. This CDR3 is CASSGQASGNTIYF. CDR3 sequence (DNA): TGTGCCAGCAGTGGACAGGCCTCTGGAAACACCATATATTTT.

This chain uses TRBV7-8 with TRBJ1-3, with D possibly being TRBD1 (5 bases). Trimming shortened V by 6 bases and J by 1 base, and 13 bases separated the two germline ends. CDR1 is SGHVS, CDR2 FQNEAQ, per germline. The CDR3 totals 15 residues. The CDR3 bases are TGTGCCAGCAGTAGACCGGGGACTTCTGGAAACACCATATATTTT. Translating it yields CASSRPGTSGNTIYF.

The chain joins TRBV5-5 to TRBJ2-2, with D tentatively TRBD1 or TRBD2 (5 bases each). The V gene's germline CDR1 is SGHKS and CDR2 YYEKEE (reference sequence). Between the trimmed V and J ends, which lost 4 bases and 6 bases, there was a span of 16 bases. The CDR3 runs 15 residues. CDR3 protein: CASSRDGEISGELFF. The DNA for the CDR3 is TGTGCCAGCAGCCGGGACGGAGAGATATCCGGGGAGCTGTTTTTT.

This chain connects TRBV18 to TRBJ1-5, with D perhaps TRBD1 (6 bases). The CDR3 contains 14 residues. From germline, CDR1 is KGHSH and CDR2 LQKENI. The V end lost 3 bases, the J end lost 2 bases, and 8 bases lay between the germline ends. The CDR3 DNA follows: TGTGCCAGCTCACCTGGACAGCGCAATCAGCCCCAGCATTTT. Amino acids: CASSPGQRNQPQHF.

The chain couples TRBV11-3 to TRBJ2-1, with 10 bases fitting TRBD2. V dropped 4 bases and J dropped 3; count of bases not matched to a gene: 6. CDR3 size: 16 residues. The germline gives CDR1 SGHNT, CDR2 YENEEA. CDR3 loop: CASSSDGLAVYNEQFF. The CDR3 DNA is TGTGCCAGCAGCTCCGACGGACTAGCGGTCTACAATGAGCAGTTCTTC.

Worth noting for this clone: Germline and junction disagree at one end, which may indicate a read error. The CDR3: CAISESQNSPRDYLSF. CDR3 sequence (DNA): TGTGCCATCAGTGAGTCCCAAAACTCCCCCCGGGACTACCTCTCCTTC. This sequence joins TRBV10-3 and TRBJ2-7, with TRBD2 identical over 7 bases. Germline V gene lookup returns CDR1 ENHRY and CDR2 SYGVKD. The CDR3 consists of 16 residues.

J is TRBJ1-4 and V is TRBV5-8; maybe TRBD1 (5 bases). V was pared by 1 base and J by 6 bases, with 13 bases between. Germline-derived CDR1 and CDR2 are SGHTS and YDEGEE. The CDR3 is 15 amino acids. This CDR3 is CASSLLRLGDEKLFF. Written as DNA, the CDR3 is TGTGCCAGCAGCTTGTTACGGCTGGGGGATGAAAAACTGTTTTTT. Looking up the rest from reference TRBV5-8 and TRBJ1-4 gives the full variable domain: EAGVTQSPTHLIKTRGQQATLRCSPISGHTSVYWYQQALGLGLQFLLWYDEGEERNRGNFPPRFSGRQFPNYSSELNVNALELEDSALYLCASSLLRLGDEKLFFGSGTQLSVL.

The rearrangement joins TRBV14 to TRBJ2-2; 10 bases align to TRBD1. This CDR3 region has 17 residues. The ends lost 2 bases at V and 2 bases at J; junction bases unmatched: 5. Germline CDR1 reads SGHDN; CDR2 reads FVKESK. The CDR3 protein is CASSQWTGGLNTGELFF. The CDR3 nucleotides are TGTGCCAGCAGCCAATGGACAGGGGGTCTTAACACCGGGGAGCTGTTTTTT. The entire variable domain, with the rest obtained from reference TRBV14 and TRBJ2-2, is as follows: EAGVTQFPSHSVIEKGQTVTLRCDPISGHDNLYWYRRVMGKEIKFLLHFVKESKQDESGMPNNRFLAERTGGTYSTLKVQPAELEDSGVYFCASSQWTGGLNTGELFFGEGSRLTVL.

This chain connects TRBV5-1 to TRBJ2-2, with 7 bases fitting TRBD1. The V gene's germline CDR1 is SGHRS and CDR2 YFSETQ. The V and J ends lost 4 bases and 4 bases, in that order; junction bases with no gene match: 7. This CDR3 has 15 amino acids. CDR3 DNA sequence: TGCGCCAGCAGCGAGGGGACAGCTATCACCGGGGAGCTGTTTTTT. Translating it yields CASSEGTAITGELFF.

V gene TRBV6-6 combines with J gene TRBJ1-5; 7 nucleotides agree with TRBD1. The V and J ends lost 5 bases and 5 bases, in that order; junction bases with no gene match: 6. Germline assignment: CDR1 MNHNY and CDR2 SVGAGI (reference sequence). The CDR3 has 14 amino acids. This chain's CDR3 is CASSRTGPDQPQHF. The CDR3 DNA reads as TGTGCCAGCAGTAGGACAGGCCCGGATCAGCCCCAGCATTTT.

This sequence joins TRBV9 and TRBJ2-3, with TRBD2 identical over 7 bases. V was clipped by 7 bases and J by 0 bases; unmatched bases: 8. The germline V gene has CDR1 SGDLS and CDR2 YYNGEE. The CDR3 has 15 amino acids. The CDR3 DNA is TGTGCCAGCCCTTCTAGCGGAGGGAGCACAGATACGCAGTATTTT. Protein product: CASPSSGGSTDTQYF.

A single count supports this clone. The V call is TRBV12-3 or TRBV12-4, the J call TRBJ1-1, with a weak D call TRBD1 (6 bases). This CDR3 is 12 amino acids long. Trimming took 1 base from V and 11 from J, leaving 11 bases between them. The CDR3 bases are TGTGCCAGCAGTTTAGTAGGGGGGCATGCTTTCTTT. Translating it yields CASSLVGGHAFF.

This chain connects TRBV27 to TRBJ2-5; possibly TRBD1 for D (6 bases). Trimming shortened V by 5 bases and J by 3 bases, and 13 bases separated the two germline ends. Germline V gene sequence: CDR1 MNHEY, CDR2 SMNVEV (reference sequence). The CDR3 length is 14 residues. The CDR3 nucleotides are TGTGCCAGCAGTCCAGGGGCCCGCAAAGAGACCCAGTACTTC. As protein: CASSPGARKETQYF.

The chain has TRBV18 and TRBJ2-5; D is unclear. Per the germline V gene, CDR1 is KGHSH and CDR2 is LQKENI. With 3 bases removed from V and 0 bases from J, the gap between germline ends came to 8 bases. This CDR3 spans 14 amino acids. The CDR3 nucleotides are TGTGCCAGCTCACCTCGGGCAGACCAAGAGACCCAGTACTTC. This gives the protein CASSPRADQETQYF. Using reference TRBV18 and TRBJ2-5 for the parts outside the CDR3, the full variable domain is NAGVMQNPRHLVRRRGQEARLRCSPMKGHSHVYWYRQLPEEGLKFMVYLQKENIIDESGMPKERFSAEFPKEGPSILRIQQVVRGDSAAYFCASSPRADQETQYFGPGTRLLVL.

The V and J genes are TRBV27 and TRBJ2-7; D gene unclear. V lost 5 bases, J lost 3 bases, and 14 bases lay in between. The germline CDR1 and CDR2 sequences are MNHEY and SMNVEV (reference sequence). The CDR3 runs to 14 residues. DNA for the CDR3: TGTGCCAGCAGTGCCCGCGACCGTTTCTACGAGCAGTACTTC. Translated, it gives CASSARDRFYEQYF.

The rearrangement uses TRBV7-3 and TRBJ1-1; D perhaps matches TRBD1 (6 bases). Deletions cut 2 bases from V and 4 bases from J, with 11 bases between. CDR3 size: 14 residues. Germline V lookup: CDR1 SGHTA, CDR2 FQGTGA. For the CDR3, the DNA is TGTGCCAGCAGCTTAGGGCTCAGGGGCACTGAAGCTTTCTTT. Protein sequence: CASSLGLRGTEAFF.

V and J are TRBV6-2 or TRBV6-3 and TRBJ1-1; a possible D gene is TRBD1 (6 bases). This CDR3 comprises 12 residues. Germline V gene lookup returns CDR1 MNHEY and CDR2 SVGEGT. V lost 5 bases, J lost 11 bases, and 15 bases lay in between. CDR3 nucleotides: TGTGCCAGCAGTGACGCATACAGGGAGGCTTTCTTT. Translating gives CASSDAYREAFF.

The chain uses TRBV7-2 and TRBJ1-1; no clear D. The germline CDR1 and CDR2 sequences are SGHTA and FQGNSA. This CDR3 is 15 amino acids long. Trimming removed 5 bases from V and 6 bases from J, with 19 bases in between. CDR3 in DNA: TGTGCCAGCAGCGAAGAATTTGGCCCCTTCTCTGAAGCTTTCTTT. Translation: CASSEEFGPFSEAFF.

The chain carries TRBV5-1 and TRBJ2-2; the match to TRBD2 covers 12 bases. Germline CDR1 reads SGHRS; CDR2 reads YFSETQ. The CDR3 has 17 amino acids. V lost 0 bases to trimming and J lost 5 bases; unmatched junction nucleotides: 5. The CDR3 protein is CASSLVGLAGFTGELFF. The CDR3 DNA sequence: TGCGCCAGCAGCTTGGTTGGACTAGCGGGATTTACCGGGGAGCTGTTTTTT.

V usage is TRBV7-2 and J usage is TRBJ1-4; no definite D call. This CDR3 spans 14 amino acids. The V and J ends lost 5 bases and 5 bases respectively, with 12 bases between them. Germline lookup yields CDR1 SGHTA and CDR2 FQGNSA. Written as DNA, the CDR3 is TGTGCCAGCAGCCTCAAACGGATAAATGAAAAACTGTTTTTT. Its translation: CASSLKRINEKLFF.

The table lists this clone with a few counts. The genes are TRBV18 and TRBJ2-7, with D tentatively TRBD1 (7 bases). This CDR3 has 13 amino acids. Germline V gene sequence: CDR1 KGHSH, CDR2 LQKENI. The V and J ends lost 2 bases and 6 bases respectively, with 11 bases between them. The CDR3 reads CASSPRGRGEQYF. The CDR3 nucleotides read TGTGCCAGCTCACCAAGGGGGCGGGGCGAGCAGTACTTC.

The genes are TRBV27 and TRBJ1-6; the D gene is possibly TRBD1 (5 bases). Trimming pared 8 bases from V and 6 bases from J, leaving 17 bases between. CDR1 is MNHEY, CDR2 SMNVEV, per germline (reference sequence). CDR3 length equals 15 residues. The CDR3 spells CASRSIGVPNSPLHF. Here the CDR3 DNA reads TGTGCCAGCCGAAGTATAGGGGTTCCTAATTCACCCCTCCACTTT.

The sample holds one count of this clone. J is TRBJ1-5 and V is TRBV3-1 (or the pseudogene TRBV3-2); possible D gene TRBD1, 5 bases. Germline V gives CDR1 LGHDT, CDR2 YNNKEL (reference sequence). This CDR3 comprises 14 residues. Trimming took 6 bases from V and 4 from J, leaving 13 bases between them. CDR3 in amino acids: CASRGPGPNQPQHF. DNA for the CDR3: TGTGCCAGCAGGGGGCCCGGACCGAATCAGCCCCAGCATTTT.

The rearrangement joins TRBV29-1 to TRBJ1-6; D may be TRBD1 (6 bases). The CDR3 has 14 amino acids. The germline V gene has CDR1 SQVTM and CDR2 ANQGSEA. Trimming shortened V by 4 bases and J by 9 bases, and 16 bases separated the two germline ends. The CDR3 reads CSVVLDSTGSPLHF. The DNA of the CDR3 is TGCAGCGTTGTGTTGGACAGCACAGGTTCACCCCTCCACTTT.